A single sample gave rise to the 10 T cell receptor beta chains below, sequenced in a study of spatial heterogeneity in lung cancer. No antigen is known for these receptors. Findings of the study overall: Intratumoral expanded alpha and beta TCR counts were found to track tumor mutation counts.

Time point of the sample: sample taken at primary tumor resection. TCRdb reprocessed the 5' RACE reads with MiXCR, giving one entry per CDR3 protein. The data contain 20,000 to 30,000 distinct CDR3 sequences, 8.8% of them singletons. Sequences were derived from lung tumor tissue, sampled at surgery. The source is a male donor with early-stage non-small cell lung cancer.

A few counts support this clonotype. CDR3 region: CASSFGLGGDTQYF. In DNA form, the CDR3 reads TGTGCCAGCAGCTTTGGACTAGGTGGGGATACGCAGTATTTT. V usage is TRBV9 and J usage is TRBJ2-3; TRBD2 matches 7 bases. CDR3 length: 14 amino acids. CDR1 is SGDLS, CDR2 YYNGEE, per germline. Trimming removed 4 bases from V and 6 bases from J; junction bases left unmatched: 8.

The genes are TRBV7-6 and TRBJ2-7; D unclear. The germline CDR1 and CDR2 sequences are SGHVS and FNYEAQ. The V and J ends lost 5 bases and 0 bases respectively, with 17 bases between them. CDR3 length: 16 residues. CDR3 sequence reads: CASSPRFQDPSYEQYF. Written as DNA, the CDR3 is TGTGCCAGCAGCCCCCGCTTTCAGGACCCCTCCTACGAGCAGTACTTC.

This clonotype was detected ten times or more. The V call is TRBV7-6, the J call TRBJ2-3, with D maybe TRBD1 (5 bases). In germline, CDR1 is SGHVS, CDR2 FNYEAQ. The V end was cut by 5 bases, the J end by 2 bases, with 14 bases between. This CDR3 has 15 amino acids. The CDR3 here is CASSPTGVFTDTQYF. In DNA, the CDR3 is TGTGCCAGCAGCCCAACAGGAGTGTTCACAGATACGCAGTATTTT.

There are many counts of this clonotype. V and J are TRBV2 and TRBJ1-6; 7 bases agree with TRBD1. The V gene's germline CDR1 is SNHLY and CDR2 FYNNEI. CDR3 size: 14 residues. V shed 6 bases and J 7 bases; nucleotides not matched to a gene: 6. For the CDR3, the DNA is TGTGCCAGCAGAAGGGACAGCGCAAATTCACCCCTCCACTTT. Amino acid sequence: CASRRDSANSPLHF.

This clonotype was recorded at least ten times. The V and J genes are TRBV29-1 and TRBJ2-3, with TRBD1 as a possible D gene (6 bases). The CDR3 contains 14 residues. Germline CDR1 SQVTM, CDR2 ANQGSEA. Deletions cut 4 bases from V and 6 bases from J, with 17 bases between. This CDR3 is CSVANRASGDTQYF. The DNA for the CDR3 is TGCAGCGTTGCAAACAGGGCCTCTGGGGATACGCAGTATTTT.

By sample fraction, this clonotype is medium-sized (0.01 to 0.1%). The rearrangement uses TRBV6-2 or TRBV6-3 and TRBJ2-3; D not certain. Trimming pared 8 bases from V and 0 bases from J, leaving 12 bases between. This CDR3 contains 14 residues. Germline-derived CDR1 and CDR2 are MNHEY and SVGEGT. The CDR3 spells CASLPGHSTDTQYF. The CDR3 bases are TGTGCCAGCCTCCCGGGCCATAGCACAGATACGCAGTATTTT.

This chain connects TRBV11-2 to TRBJ2-5; 11 nucleotides align to TRBD2. Losses at the gene ends were 5 bases for V and 7 bases for J; bases not matched to a gene: 12. Germline V CDR1 and CDR2: SGHAT, FQNNGV. The CDR3 sequence is 16 residues long. This CDR3 reads CASSPLTSGGALTQYF. The CDR3 bases are TGTGCCAGCAGCCCGCTAACTAGCGGGGGCGCCTTGACCCAGTACTTC. The full variable domain, in which reference TRBV11-2 and TRBJ2-5 provide the parts outside the CDR3, is EAGVAQSPRYKIIEKRQSVAFWCNPISGHATLYWYQQILGQGPKLLIQFQNNGVVDDSQLPKDRFSAERLKGVDSTLKIQPAKLEDSAVYLCASSPLTSGGALTQYFGPGTRLLVL.

This clonotype was observed many times. The chain is built from TRBV27 and TRBJ2-1; D possibly corresponds to TRBD2 (6 bases). The CDR3 length is 16 residues. Germline-derived CDR1 and CDR2 are MNHEY and SMNVEV (reference sequence). V shed 6 bases and J shed 5 bases, with 20 bases lying between them. CDR3 in amino acids: CASRAPSGGRNNEQFF. The CDR3 coding sequence is TGTGCCAGCAGGGCCCCCTCTGGGGGGAGAAACAATGAGCAGTTCTTC.

This clonotype was seen ten or more times. The V call is TRBV20-1, the J call TRBJ1-5; TRBD1 is a possible D gene (5 bases). The ends were cut back, 4 bases at V and 4 bases at J, with 11 bases in the middle. This CDR3 comprises 13 residues. Germline V gene lookup returns CDR1 DFQATT and CDR2 SNEGSKA (reference sequence). CDR3 loop: CSAKPWGNQPQHF. The CDR3 DNA follows: TGCAGTGCTAAACCTTGGGGGAATCAGCCCCAGCATTTT.

This clonotype occurred many times. The genes are TRBV9 and TRBJ1-2; D is possibly TRBD1 (6 bases). CDR3 length: 16 amino acids. Trimming removed 3 bases from V and 4 bases from J, with 19 bases in between. The V gene's germline CDR1 is SGDLS and CDR2 YYNGEE. CDR3 bases: TGTGCCAGCAGCGCGTTATCGACAGGTCTGGGCTATGGCTACACCTTC. The encoded protein is CASSALSTGLGYGYTF.